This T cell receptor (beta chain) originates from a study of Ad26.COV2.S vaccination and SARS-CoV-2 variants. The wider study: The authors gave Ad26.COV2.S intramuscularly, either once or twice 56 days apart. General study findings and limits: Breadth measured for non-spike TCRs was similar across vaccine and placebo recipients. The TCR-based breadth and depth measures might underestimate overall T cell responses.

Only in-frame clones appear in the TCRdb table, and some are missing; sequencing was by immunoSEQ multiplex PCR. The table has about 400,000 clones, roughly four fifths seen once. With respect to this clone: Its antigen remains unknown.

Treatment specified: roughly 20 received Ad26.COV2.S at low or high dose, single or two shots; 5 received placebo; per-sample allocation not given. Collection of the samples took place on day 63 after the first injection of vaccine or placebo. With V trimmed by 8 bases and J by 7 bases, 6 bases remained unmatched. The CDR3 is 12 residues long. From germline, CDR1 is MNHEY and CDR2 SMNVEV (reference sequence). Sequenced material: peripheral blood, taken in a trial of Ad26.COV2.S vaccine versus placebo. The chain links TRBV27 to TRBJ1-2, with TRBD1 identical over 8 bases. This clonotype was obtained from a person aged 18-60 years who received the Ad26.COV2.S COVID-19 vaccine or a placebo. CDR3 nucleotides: TGTGCCAGCTGTGCAGGGGGCTCTGGCTACACCTTC. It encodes CASCAGGSGYTF.